This T cell receptor beta chain was documented in a study of vaccination and CD4 T cells after COVID-19. Across the study: The interval from dose two to post-vaccine sampling had a median of around 79 days, and it ranged from 14 to 241.

Remarks on this clonotype: Its antigen is still unknown.

The Oncomine TCR Beta short-read assay was applied to DNA of cultured CD4+ T cells. TCRdb reprocessed the PCR reads via MiXCR and lists one record per CDR3 protein. This sample carries approximately 15,000 distinct CDR3 sequences, under 55% of them seen once, and the ten largest clones take roughly 22%. CDR3 length equals 14 residues. Germline-derived CDR1 and CDR2 are MNHEY and SVGEGT. V was pared by 0 bases and J by 10 bases, with 10 bases between. Sample treatment: roughly 10-day PBMC culture with coronavirus spike peptide pools or control peptides (ViraFEST assay). This clonotype was obtained from a human donor who had recovered from COVID-19. The material sequenced was CD4+ T cells from blood, cultured in vitro, taken before SARS-CoV-2 vaccination. This rearrangement joins TRBV6-2 or TRBV6-3 to TRBJ1-6; possible D gene TRBD1, 5 bases. The DNA for the CDR3 is TGTGCCAGCAGTTACTCGGCGAAGGGGTCACCCCTCCACTTT. Translation: CASSYSAKGSPLHF.